This T cell receptor (beta chain) was captured in a study of T cell responses to AZD1222 COVID-19 vaccine. Findings of the study overall: Of the AZD1222 recipients, only 6 or 7 were seropositive at baseline. Increases in Spike-specific TCR breadth and depth were seen after two AZD1222 doses.

For this clone: Its antigen is as yet unknown.

Some clones are missing from TCRdb's copy, which holds only in-frame ones; the method was immunoSEQ multiplex PCR. The sample contains about 180,000 clones, 75% to 95% of which appear only once. The CDR3 is 13 residues long. Germline V CDR1 and CDR2: SQVTM, ANQGSEA. Trimming took off 6 bases at V and 4 bases at J, with 13 bases between the two ends. The chain joins TRBV29-1 to TRBJ2-1; TRBD1 might be the D (6 bases). The sequence was collected from an adult in good health. The source was peripheral blood, collected on day 0 of AZD1222 vaccination. The chain's CDR3 is CSVQGGSYNEQFF. In DNA, the CDR3 is TGCAGCGTCCAAGGGGGTTCTTACAATGAGCAGTTCTTC.